Presented here are 22 T cell receptor beta chains from one specimen sequenced in a study of CD8+CD57+ T cells in acquired aplastic anemia. TCR beta VDJ and CDR3 profiling used genomic DNA as template. TCRdb used MiXCR to reprocess the reads, holding one entry per CDR3 protein. This table holds some 42,000 distinct CDR3 sequences, 65% to 70% found once. The sequenced material came from sorted CD4+, CD8+, or CD8+CD57+ T cells (not recorded which) from PBMCs. These receptors all come from a human donor in good health, serving as a control.

CDR3 DNA sequence: TGTGCCACCAGCTCCTCTAGCGCAGATACGCAGTACTTC. This translates into CATSSSSADTQYF. This chain uses TRBV24-1 with TRBJ2-5, with D tentatively TRBD2 (6 bases). Trimming removed 7 bases at V and 11 bases at J, with 19 bases between. CDR1 and CDR2 from the germline V gene are KGHDR and SFDVKD. The CDR3 spans 13 residues.

J is TRBJ2-5 and V is TRBV7-2, with unresolved D. Germline lookup yields CDR1 SGHTA and CDR2 FQGNSA. Trimming removed 5 bases at V and 1 base at J, with 2 bases between. The CDR3 is 11 amino acids. The CDR3 DNA reads TGTGCCAGCAGCCGCCAAGAGACCCAGTACTTC. It translates to CASSRQETQYF.

The chain combines TRBV4-1 with TRBJ2-7, with 8 positions matching TRBD2. Germline lookup yields CDR1 MGHRA and CDR2 YSYEKL. CDR3 length: 14 residues. The J segment lost 3 bases and the V segment lost 3 bases, leaving 4 bases of the junction unmatched. DNA for the CDR3: TGCGCCAGCAGCCAGAGAGCGGGAGACTACGAGCAGTACTTC. This gives the protein CASSQRAGDYEQYF.

Within the sample, this clonotype is medium-sized. The chain is built from TRBV7-9 and TRBJ1-5; maybe TRBD1 (6 bases). This CDR3 is 15 amino acids long. Trimming took 5 bases from V and 2 from J, leaving 13 bases between them. Germline V gene data show CDR1 as SEHNR and CDR2 as FQNEAQ (reference sequence). The chain's CDR3 is CASSRTATGNQPQHF. The CDR3 nucleotides read TGTGCCAGCAGCCGGACAGCAACAGGCAATCAGCCCCAGCATTTT.

The chain uses TRBV7-3 and TRBJ2-5; 9 bases align to TRBD2. The germline gives CDR1 SGHTA, CDR2 FQGTGA. V was clipped by 5 bases and J by 2 bases; unmatched bases: 6. The CDR3 loop spans 15 amino acids. In nucleotides, the CDR3 is TGTGCCAGCAGCCGTGGAGCGGGGGGTCAAGAGACCCAGTACTTC. Its protein product is CASSRGAGGQETQYF.

The chain joins TRBV2 to TRBJ2-7; TRBD1 agrees at 10 bases. Unmatched junction bases numbered 9, after V lost 6 bases and J lost 4 bases. Germline values: CDR1 SNHLY, CDR2 FYNNEI. The CDR3 has 15 residues. The CDR3 loop is CASSAGQGVLYEQYF. CDR3 bases: TGTGCCAGCAGCGCCGGACAGGGGGTCTTATACGAGCAGTACTTC.

Details on this clonotype: The germline gene is not matched at one end of the junction; a read error may be the cause. The genes are TRBV12-3 or TRBV12-4 and TRBJ1-1; D possibly corresponds to TRBD1 (5 bases). The CDR3 totals 14 residues. CDR3 sequence reads: CASSWGRKNTEAFF. CDR3 DNA: TGTGCCAGTAGTTGGGGACGCAAGAACACTGAAGCTTTCTTT.

This clonotype occurred once. The chain carries TRBV7-2 and TRBJ2-7; a possible D gene is TRBD2 (5 bases). V dropped 6 bases and J dropped 6 bases, with 18 bases sitting between them. The CDR3 has 14 residues. The V gene's germline CDR1 is SGHTA and CDR2 FQGNSA. CDR3 sequence: CASSKQSGRGEQYF. The DNA for the CDR3 is TGTGCCAGCAGTAAACAGAGTGGGAGAGGCGAGCAGTACTTC. Combining the CDR3 with reference TRBV7-2 and TRBJ2-7 gives the whole variable domain GAGVSQSPSNKVTEKGKDVELRCDPISGHTALYWYRQSLGQGLEFLIYFQGNSAPDKSGLPSDRFSAERTGGSVSTLTIQRTQQEDSAVYLCASSKQSGRGEQYFGPGTRLTVT.

This clonotype was seen a single time. The chain combines TRBV7-3 with TRBJ2-3; D assignment may be TRBD1 or TRBD2 (6 bases each). Trimming removed 3 bases from V and 4 bases from J, with 17 bases in between. The CDR3 contains 16 residues. Germline V gene sequence: CDR1 SGHTA, CDR2 FQGTGA. CDR3 nucleotides: TGTGCCAGCAGCTTGAGAGGGGGGATCCCCCCAGATACGCAGTATTTT. Encoded protein: CASSLRGGIPPDTQYF.

V and J are TRBV29-1 and TRBJ1-2; 10 bases are a match to TRBD1. V was clipped by 4 bases and J by 2 bases; unmatched bases: 1. The CDR3 spans 13 residues. Germline CDR1 reads SQVTM; CDR2 reads ANQGSEA. CDR3 sequence reads: CSVATGGNYGYTF. In DNA, the CDR3 is TGCAGCGTTGCGACAGGGGGCAACTATGGCTACACCTTC.

This clonotype was found a few times. CDR3 residues: CASSVAYRGRPQHF. DNA for the CDR3: TGTGCCAGCAGCGTAGCCTACAGGGGGCGGCCCCAGCATTTT. V gene TRBV9 combines with J gene TRBJ1-5, with 9 bases identical to TRBD1. This CDR3 spans 14 amino acids. Germline CDR1 is SGDLS and CDR2 is YYNGEE. After removal of 0 bases from V and 9 bases from J, the junction contained 4 bases not matched to a gene.

The rearrangement joins TRBV29-1 to TRBJ1-2; unclear D gene. The germline V gene has CDR1 SQVTM and CDR2 ANQGSEA. Trimming cost V 2 bases and J 4 bases, with 11 bases left between them. The CDR3 is 13 residues long. CDR3 in amino acids: CSVETGLVYGYTF. The CDR3 DNA is TGCAGCGTTGAAACTGGGCTGGTCTATGGCTACACCTTC.

This clonotype was counted between two and nine times. V gene TRBV29-1 combines with J gene TRBJ1-2; the D gene is possibly TRBD1 (6 bases). Germline V gene sequence: CDR1 SQVTM, CDR2 ANQGSEA. Trimming removed 8 bases from V and 6 bases from J, with 31 bases in between. This CDR3 is built from 17 residues. The CDR3 bases are TGCAGCAGTCCACCCGCGGGACCAGACCTAAAGGGGGATGGCTACACCTTC. Translating gives CSSPPAGPDLKGDGYTF.

The chain recombines TRBV6-4 with TRBJ1-6, with a tentative D call TRBD1 (6 bases). Germline V lookup: CDR1 MRHNA, CDR2 SNTAGT. Trimming cost V 2 bases and J 7 bases, with 6 bases left between them. This CDR3 contains 13 residues. CDR3 DNA sequence: TGTGCCAGCAGTGACGGGACAAATTCACCCCTCCACTTT. This codes for CASSDGTNSPLHF.

This clonotype has only one observation. The chain combines TRBV10-1 with TRBJ2-3; 8 bases line up with TRBD1. V was clipped by 7 bases and J by 3 bases; unmatched bases: 9. Germline V gene data show CDR1 as WNHNN and CDR2 as SYGVQD (reference sequence). CDR3 length: 15 residues. The chain's CDR3 is CASMQDRDGTDTQYF. The DNA for the CDR3 is TGCGCCAGCATGCAGGACAGGGATGGTACAGATACGCAGTATTTT.

Turning to this clonotype: A much more abundant neighbour one base away suggests this may be a read error. The chain has TRBV4-3 and TRBJ1-1; unclear D gene. CDR1 is LGHNA and CDR2 is YSLEER in the germline V gene. This CDR3 is built from 14 residues. This CDR3 is CASNQSTMNTEASF. CDR3 coding DNA: TGCGCCAGCAACCAAAGCACAATGAACACTGAAGCTTCCTTT.

The rearrangement joins TRBV14 to TRBJ1-2; D ambiguous. Looked up from germline, CDR1 is SGHDN and CDR2 is FVKESK. The CDR3 totals 14 residues. Trimming took 0 bases from V and 7 from J, leaving 12 bases between them. As DNA, the CDR3 is TGTGCCAGCAGCCAAGAAAACTGGGATGCTGGCTACACCTTC. This gives the protein CASSQENWDAGYTF.

About this clonotype: One end of the junction varies from germline; a read error may be responsible. This rearrangement joins TRBV10-1 to TRBJ2-3, with TRBD1 matching 8 bases. Germline CDR1 reads WNHNN; CDR2 reads SYGVQD (reference sequence). This CDR3 contains 14 residues. The CDR3 is CASSPWTGLGTRYF. CDR3 DNA sequence: TGCGCCAGCAGCCCGTGGACAGGGCTCGGTACGCGGTATTTT.

The CDR3 spells CSAIPDMNTEAFF. CDR3 bases: TGCAGTGCTATCCCAGACATGAACACTGAAGCTTTCTTT. The rearrangement uses TRBV20-1 and TRBJ1-1; no clear D gene. The CDR3 has 13 amino acids. V dropped 4 bases and J dropped 0 bases, with 9 bases sitting between them. From germline, CDR1 is DFQATT and CDR2 SNEGSKA (reference sequence).

The chain is built from TRBV7-8 and TRBJ2-7; D is possibly TRBD2 (6 bases). From germline, CDR1 is SGHVS and CDR2 FQNEAQ. The CDR3 has 14 amino acids. With 2 bases removed from V and 0 bases from J, the gap between germline ends came to 8 bases. Here the CDR3 DNA reads TGTGCCAGCAGCTTAAAGCGGGTCTCCTACGAGCAGTACTTC. As protein: CASSLKRVSYEQYF.

CDR3 residues: CSAREKTGGVFNSPLHF. In DNA form, the CDR3 reads TGCAGTGCTAGAGAGAAGACAGGGGGCGTTTTTAATTCACCCCTCCACTTT. This chain joins TRBV20-1 and TRBJ1-6; 10 bases agree with TRBD1. The CDR3 covers 17 residues. Germline lookup yields CDR1 DFQATT and CDR2 SNEGSKA (reference sequence). V lost 0 bases and J lost 6; bases outside the gene matches: 8.

This clonotype was counted once. The V and J genes are TRBV25-1 and TRBJ1-1; TRBD1 matches 7 bases. Germline CDR1 and CDR2: MGHDK and SYGVNS. J gave up 11 bases and V 7 bases, and 10 bases lay outside the gene matches. CDR3 length equals 12 residues. The CDR3 coding sequence is TGTGCCAGCATGAGGCAGGGGGTTGAGGCTTTCTTT. It specifies CASMRQGVEAFF.